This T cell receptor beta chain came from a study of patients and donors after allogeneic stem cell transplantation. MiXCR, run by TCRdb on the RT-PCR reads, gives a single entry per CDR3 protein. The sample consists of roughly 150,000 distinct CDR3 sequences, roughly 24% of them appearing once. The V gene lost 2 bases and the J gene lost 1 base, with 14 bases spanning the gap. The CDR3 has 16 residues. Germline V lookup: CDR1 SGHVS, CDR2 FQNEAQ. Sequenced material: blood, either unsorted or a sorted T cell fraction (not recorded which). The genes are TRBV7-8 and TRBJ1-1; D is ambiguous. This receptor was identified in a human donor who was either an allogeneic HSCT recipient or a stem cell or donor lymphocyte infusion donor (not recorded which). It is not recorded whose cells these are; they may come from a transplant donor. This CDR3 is CASSLYVRAPNTEAFF. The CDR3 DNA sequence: TGTGCCAGCAGCTTATACGTAAGGGCGCCGAACACTGAAGCTTTCTTT.